A selection of T cell receptor beta chains follows, all from one sample in a study of blood T cells in healthy people across ages. TCRdb reprocessed the 5' RACE reads via MiXCR and lists one record per CDR3 protein. The sample shows around 500,000 distinct CDR3 sequences, around a quarter of them seen only once. These data were likewise used in another study, on T cells of mothers and their children.

What was sequenced was blood. These receptors were taken from a boy between 2 and 15 years old in good health. CDR3s include the opening cysteine and the closing phenylalanine or tryptophan. A D gene is named only where the DNA matches it firmly. Some rows mark clone size as missing; the rest say once, few, many or name a class of expanded clone.

>few|TRBV4-1|TRBJ2-1|TRBD2
CASSRALLAGPYNEQFF
TGCGCCAGCAGCCGCGCCCTTCTAGCGGGACCCTACAATGAGCAGTTCTTC
>NA|TRBV29-1|TRBJ2-3|TRBD1
CSVGDSLQYF
TGCAGCGTTGGGGACAGTTTACAGTATTTT
>NA|TRBV7-9|TRBJ1-4|NA
CASTGTVINEKLFF
TGTGCCAGCACCGGGACGGTGATTAATGAAAAACTGTTTTTT
>NA|TRBV7-4|TRBJ2-7|TRBD1
CASTTGQGGWEQYF
TGTGCCAGCACCACGGGACAGGGAGGATGGGAGCAGTACTTC
>many|TRBV29-1|TRBJ2-7|TRBD2
CSVATSGRHHEQYF
TGCAGCGTTGCCACTAGCGGGAGACACCACGAGCAGTACTTC
>few|TRBV27|TRBJ1-5|NA
CASSLRGANSNQPQHF
TGTGCCAGCAGTTTAAGGGGGGCCAATAGCAATCAGCCCCAGCATTTT
>NA|TRBV24-1|TRBJ2-3|TRBD2
CATSDTTSASTDTQYF
TGTGCCACCAGTGATACGACTAGCGCTAGCACAGATACGCAGTATTTT
>NA|TRBV20-1|TRBJ2-5|TRBD2
CSARDRTSGGGYF
TGCAGTGCTAGAGATCGGACTAGCGGGGGAGGGTACTTC
>NA|TRBV4-2|TRBJ1-6|NA
CASSQVSSWGLDNSPLHF
TGTGCCAGCAGCCAAGTGAGTTCCTGGGGGTTGGATAATTCACCCCTCCACTTT
>few|TRBV5-1|TRBJ2-7|NA
CASSLEIAVYEQYF
TGCGCCAGCAGCTTGGAGATAGCGGTCTACGAGCAGTACTTC
>NA|TRBV29-1|TRBJ2-5|NA
CSVLGWVPGQETQYF
TGCAGCGTTCTGGGCTGGGTCCCCGGGCAAGAGACCCAGTACTTC
>NA|TRBV2|TRBJ2-6|TRBD1
CASLTGVSSGANVLTF
TGTGCCAGTCTAACAGGGGTTAGCTCTGGGGCCAACGTCCTGACTTTC
>NA|TRBV5-5|TRBJ1-4|TRBD1
CASSFTSPGTGGKLFF
TGTGCCAGCAGCTTCACATCGCCAGGGACAGGGGGAAAACTGTTTTTT
>many|TRBV5-1|TRBJ1-4|NA
CASSEDRVYEKLFF
TGCGCCAGCAGCGAGGACAGAGTTTATGAAAAACTGTTTTTT
>NA|TRBV25-1|TRBJ2-7|TRBD2
CATALAGVGYEQYF
TGTGCCACCGCGCTAGCGGGAGTAGGTTACGAGCAGTACTTC
>few|TRBV20-1|TRBJ2-2|TRBD2
CSARVGTSGIRTGELFF
TGCAGTGCTAGGGTCGGGACTAGCGGGATCCGGACCGGGGAGCTGTTTTTT
>many|TRBV3-1|TRBJ2-1|NA
CASSVQPSSYNEQFF
TGTGCCAGCAGCGTCCAGCCCTCCTCCTACAATGAGCAGTTCTTC
>few|TRBV7-9|TRBJ2-2|TRBD2
CASSPEASGELLF
TGTGCCAGCAGTCCCGAGGCTAGCGGGGAGCTGCTTTTT
>few|TRBV20-1|TRBJ2-5|TRBD2
CSASRLAGAQETQYF
TGCAGTGCTAGTCGTCTAGCGGGGGCCCAAGAGACCCAGTACTTC
>NA|TRBV10-3|TRBJ2-5|NA
CATRDRGPETQYF
TGTGCCACCCGGGACCGGGGGCCGGAGACCCAGTACTTC
>NA|TRBV12-3/TRBV12-4|TRBJ1-4|NA
CASSFREGGGKLFF
TGTGCCAGCAGCTTCAGGGAGGGCGGAGGGAAACTGTTTTTT
>NA|TRBV6-5|TRBJ1-2|NA
CASTSGSNYGYTF
TGTGCCAGCACCTCAGGGTCTAACTATGGCTACACCTTC
>NA|TRBV12-3/TRBV12-4|TRBJ2-1|TRBD2
CASSGGLAGSPPYNEQFF
TGTGCCAGCAGTGGGGGACTAGCGGGGTCTCCCCCCTACAATGAGCAGTTCTTC
>NA|TRBV12-5|TRBJ2-7|NA
CASGADRVGSYEQYF
TGTGCTAGTGGCGCTGACCGGGTGGGCTCCTACGAGCAGTACTTC
>few|TRBV6-5|TRBJ2-1|NA
CASSYSITGALYNEQFF
TGTGCCAGCAGTTACTCGATAACGGGAGCCTTATACAATGAGCAGTTCTTC
>NA|TRBV28|TRBJ2-7|TRBD1
CASSSRQGFPYEQYF
TGTGCCAGCAGTTCCAGACAGGGTTTCCCCTACGAGCAGTACTTC
>NA|TRBV3-1|TRBJ2-1|TRBD2
CASSLSGLAGQGGEQFF
TGTGCCAGCAGCCTCAGTGGGCTAGCGGGCCAGGGAGGTGAGCAGTTCTTC
>NA|TRBV20-1|TRBJ2-5|TRBD2
CSARPLASGQETQYF
TGCAGTGCTAGGCCCTTGGCTAGCGGACAAGAGACCCAGTACTTC
>NA|TRBV30|TRBJ2-7|NA
CAFQTESYEQYF
TGTGCCTTCCAAACAGAGTCCTACGAGCAGTACTTC
>NA|TRBV21-1|TRBJ1-5|NA
CASSKAKRGSQPQHF
TGTGCCAGCAGCAAAGCTAAGCGGGGTTCTCAGCCCCAGCATTTT
>few|TRBV3-1|TRBJ1-2|NA
CASSPGTEGSANYGYTF
TGTGCCAGCAGCCCCGGGACGGAAGGCTCTGCTAACTATGGCTACACCTTC
>NA|TRBV6-1|TRBJ2-1|NA
CASRGASRTYNEQFF
TGTGCCAGCAGGGGGGCCTCCCGAACCTACAATGAGCAGTTCTTC
>few|TRBV20-1|TRBJ1-6|TRBD1
CSAREGDRGQGSPLHF
TGCAGTGCTAGAGAAGGGGACAGGGGGCAGGGTTCACCCCTCCACTTT
>NA|TRBV28|TRBJ1-1|NA
CASSLVSGNTEAFF
TGTGCCAGCAGTTTAGTCTCAGGGAACACTGAAGCTTTCTTT
>NA|TRBV10-2|TRBJ2-5|NA
CASSERGIQETQYF
TGCGCCAGCAGTGAACGCGGAATCCAAGAGACCCAGTACTTC
>few|TRBV30|TRBJ2-7|TRBD2
CAWSGAGTSAAYEQYF
TGTGCCTGGAGTGGGGCAGGGACTAGCGCCGCCTACGAGCAGTACTTC
>few|TRBV9|TRBJ1-2|TRBD1
CASSARQGLYGYTF
TGTGCCAGCAGCGCCCGACAGGGACTCTATGGCTACACCTTC
>NA|TRBV20-1|TRBJ2-7|TRBD1
CSARERGLRDRAYEQYF
TGCAGTGCTAGAGAAAGGGGACTCCGGGACAGGGCCTACGAGCAGTACTTC
>few|TRBV6-6|TRBJ2-7|NA
CASSYSQRGEQYF
TGTGCCAGCAGTTACTCGCAGCGCGGCGAGCAGTACTTC
>NA|TRBV5-5|TRBJ2-7|NA
CASSLGGAGQYF
TGTGCCAGCAGCTTGGGTGGGGCAGGGCAGTACTTC
>NA|TRBV7-2|TRBJ2-5|TRBD1
CASSRGTGEETQYF
TGTGCCAGCAGCCGAGGGACAGGCGAAGAGACCCAGTACTTC